Presented here are 16 T cell receptor beta chains from one specimen sequenced in a study of blood T cells in healthy people across ages. Through a sample-barcoded 5' primer and a J-beta primer mix, a second PCR was run for roughly 6 to 11 cycles. TCRdb re-derived calls from the 5' RACE reads in MiXCR, one entry per CDR3 protein. The table includes under 800,000 distinct CDR3 sequences, about 42% detected once. The sequencing sample was made of blood. These receptors were obtained from a woman in her sixties or seventies in good health.

DNA of the CDR3: TGCAGTGCTAGACTTGAAAATCGAAAGGGAGGGACTAGGGGCTACGAGCAGTACTTC. It encodes CSARLENRKGGTRGYEQYF. The chain employs TRBV20-1 and TRBJ2-7, with 8 bases that match TRBD2. V trimming: 2 bases; J trimming: 3 bases; junction bases outside the gene matches: 21. CDR3 size: 19 residues. Germline CDR1 DFQATT, CDR2 SNEGSKA (reference sequence).

As DNA, the CDR3 is TGCAGCGTTGCGGACCACAGGGACTATGGCTACACCTTC. Encoded protein: CSVADHRDYGYTF. The chain is built from TRBV29-1 and TRBJ1-2; tentatively, D is TRBD1 (6 bases). The CDR3 has 13 amino acids. Germline V lookup: CDR1 SQVTM, CDR2 ANQGSEA. V was clipped by 4 bases and J by 3 bases, with 12 bases between them.

On this clonotype itself: A much larger clone is a single base away; this may be a read error. V usage is TRBV5-1 and J usage is TRBJ2-5; 7 nucleotides align to TRBD1. The assigned J gene may be wrong: the sequence end matches TRBJ2-7 better. The germline gives CDR1 SGHRS, CDR2 YFSETQ. This CDR3 spans 14 amino acids. CDR3 residues: CANRQGQNLNEQYF. CDR3 nucleotide sequence: TGCGCCAACAGACAGGGACAGAACCTAAACGAGCAGTACTTC.

This clonotype was detected a few times. This chain links TRBV4-2 with TRBJ2-5; 16 bases line up with TRBD2. There are 20 residues in the CDR3. The V gene end was trimmed by 0 bases and the J gene end by 5 bases; junction bases not matched to a gene: 12. The V gene's germline CDR1 is LGHNA and CDR2 YNFKEQ. The CDR3 protein is CASSQELRMRGLAGGETQYF. The DNA of the CDR3 is TGTGCCAGCAGCCAAGAACTTCGGATGCGGGGACTAGCGGGAGGGGAGACCCAGTACTTC.

In this sample, this clonotype turned up a few times. In DNA, the CDR3 is TGTGCCAGCAGCCCCTCGGGCTCCCAGCAAAATAGGGATACGCAGTATTTT. This translates into CASSPSGSQQNRDTQYF. This chain joins TRBV28 and TRBJ2-3, with D unclear. The CDR3 covers 17 residues. CDR1 and CDR2 (germline): MDHEN, SYDVKM. The V gene lost 6 bases and the J gene lost 6 bases, with 25 bases spanning the gap.

This clonotype was recorded many times. The chain is built from TRBV9 and TRBJ2-5, with D perhaps matching TRBD2 (6 bases). The V end lost 4 bases, the J end lost 5 bases, and 15 bases lay between the germline ends. This CDR3 is 14 amino acids long. Germline V gene sequence: CDR1 SGDLS, CDR2 YYNGEE. DNA of the CDR3: TGTGCCAGCAGCCCCCGTGGAGGGACGGAGACCCAGTACTTC. This codes for CASSPRGGTETQYF.

In its sample, this clonotype was seen a few times. This sequence joins TRBV20-1 and TRBJ1-1; D may be TRBD1 (6 bases). Germline assignment: CDR1 DFQATT and CDR2 SNEGSKA (reference sequence). Trimming took 5 bases from V and 2 from J, leaving 12 bases between them. The CDR3 has 13 amino acids. The CDR3 here is CSAAGQPNTEAFF. The CDR3 coding sequence is TGCAGTGCTGCTGGACAGCCAAACACTGAAGCTTTCTTT.

This clonotype was recorded only once. This chain uses TRBV29-1 with TRBJ1-2; weak D call: TRBD1 (6 bases). CDR3 length: 16 residues. V dropped 0 bases and J dropped 4 bases, with 18 bases sitting between them. Germline V CDR1 and CDR2: SQVTM, ANQGSEA. The CDR3 spells CSVEEINRAFGYGYTF. The CDR3 DNA follows: TGCAGCGTTGAAGAGATAAACAGGGCTTTTGGCTATGGCTACACCTTC.

The chain employs TRBV6-5 and TRBJ2-7; a possible D gene is TRBD1 (6 bases). The J call is doubtful: the DNA matches TRBJ2-5 better. From germline, CDR1 is MNHEY and CDR2 SVGAGI. This CDR3 contains 15 residues. The CDR3: CASRDHRVGQETQYF. The CDR3 bases are TGTGCCAGCAGGGACCACAGGGTGGGGCAAGAGACCCAGTACTTC.

This clonotype occurred many times. The chain has TRBV24-1 and TRBJ2-1, with 11 bases that match TRBD2. Germline values: CDR1 KGHDR, CDR2 SFDVKD. The V gene end was trimmed by 5 bases and the J gene end by 7 bases; junction bases not matched to a gene: 9. This CDR3 region has 16 residues. DNA of the CDR3: TGTGCCACCAGTGGCCTTAGCGGGAGGGCCCTTAATGAGCAGTTCTTC. Encoded protein: CATSGLSGRALNEQFF.

The chain carries TRBV20-1 and TRBJ2-3; either TRBD1 or TRBD2 may fit D (5 bases each). The CDR3 consists of 13 residues. Trimming pared 4 bases from V and 4 bases from J, leaving 12 bases between. Germline CDR1 reads DFQATT; CDR2 reads SNEGSKA (reference sequence). The CDR3 reads CSANLGTADTQYF. CDR3 DNA sequence: TGCAGTGCTAATCTCGGGACGGCAGATACGCAGTATTTT.

The chain is built from TRBV7-9 and TRBJ2-4, with 10 bases that match TRBD1. CDR3 length equals 16 residues. Trimming at V came to 3 bases and at J to 0 bases, leaving 2 bases not matched to a gene. The germline V gene has CDR1 SEHNR and CDR2 FQNEAQ (reference sequence). Here the CDR3 reads CASSLTGGLAKNIQYF. CDR3 in DNA: TGTGCCAGCAGCTTGACAGGGGGCTTAGCCAAAAACATTCAGTACTTC.

A few counts support this clonotype. This sequence joins TRBV5-6 and TRBJ1-1; 7 nucleotides agree with TRBD1. Unmatched junction bases numbered 8, after V lost 3 bases and J lost 0 bases. The CDR3 runs 16 residues. Per the germline V gene, CDR1 is SGHDT and CDR2 is YYEEEE. Here the CDR3 DNA reads TGTGCCAGCAGCTGGGGAAGGGGGCCGTTGAACACTGAAGCTTTCTTT. It specifies CASSWGRGPLNTEAFF.

The rearrangement joins TRBV29-1 to TRBJ2-1; 11 bases are shared with TRBD2. The J call may not be correct, given that the DNA end is closer to TRBJ2-7. Germline V lookup: CDR1 SQVTM, CDR2 ANQGSEA. This CDR3 spans 17 amino acids. CDR3: CSATGLAVQSSYNEQYF. The CDR3 DNA reads TGCAGCGCAACGGGACTAGCGGTACAAAGCTCCTACAATGAGCAGTACTTC.

This clonotype is a singleton in its sample. This may arise from a read error, as a much more abundant clone is one base away. V is TRBV4-2 and J is TRBJ2-1; 11 positions match TRBD2. TRBJ2-7 matches the DNA end more closely, so the J call is doubtful. Germline loops: CDR1 LGHNA, CDR2 YNFKEQ. This CDR3 has 16 amino acids. The CDR3 DNA reads TGTGCCAGCAGCCAAGGACTAGCGGGGATATACAATGAGCAGTACTTC. Residues: CASSQGLAGIYNEQYF.

This clonotype came up a few times. The chain joins TRBV5-1 to TRBJ1-1; possibly TRBD1 for D (5 bases). V lost 0 bases to trimming and J lost 6 bases, with 9 bases between them. The germline V gene has CDR1 SGHRS and CDR2 YFSETQ. The CDR3 totals 13 residues. The CDR3 DNA follows: TGCGCCAGCAGCTTGGGACAGTTTCCTGAAGCTTTCTTT. It yields the protein CASSLGQFPEAFF.